This TCR beta chain was identified during a study of cytomegalovirus exposure and HLA in healthy donors. As for the study in general: Inside one of the first data releases sat around 80 million unique TCRs taken from HLA-typed donors. Points from the study as a whole: 87-base-pair reads could not separate some V segments, including TRBV6-2 and TRBV6-3. In a later analysis, a missense DCLRE1C variant was linked to TCR beta V- and J-gene trimming. Generally TCR sequences proved uncommon, though certain public TCRs appeared in numerous donors.

The CDR3 totals 15 residues. J lost 3 bases, V lost 5 bases, and 6 bases had no gene match. The germline gives CDR1 SGHAT, CDR2 FQNNGV. 60 Vbeta and 13 Jbeta primers were used in PCR. Assay used: immunoSEQ multiplex PCR; TCRdb lists only in-frame clones, some missing. The sample includes about 170,000 clones. Points on this clone: What it binds is unknown.

Sequenced material: PBMCs. The source of this sequence is a woman aged 60-75 years in good health and CMV-seronegative. The V call is TRBV11-2, the J call TRBJ2-7, with 11 bases identical to TRBD2. The DNA of the CDR3 is TGTGCCAGCAGCCCAATTAGCGGGAGGGACTACGAGCAGTACTTC. It encodes CASSPISGRDYEQYF.